The clone carrying this TCR beta chain was recorded at least ten times. A single record per CDR3 protein comes from TCRdb applying MiXCR to the 5' RACE reads. The sample consists of tens of thousands of distinct CDR3 sequences, around a tenth of them appearing once. This sample stems from a study of early T cells in non-severe SARS-CoV-2 infection. CDR1 and CDR2 (germline): SGHDT, YYEEEE. The CDR3 has 14 residues. Between the trimmed V and J ends, which lost 4 bases and 4 bases, there was a span of 14 bases. This clonotype originated in an adult who was a healthcare worker with PCR-confirmed SARS-CoV-2 infection or an uninfected control (not recorded which). This chain connects TRBV5-6 to TRBJ2-5; perhaps TRBD1 as D (5 bases). The sample was whole blood. In nucleotides, the CDR3 is TGTGCCAGCAGCCCTGACAGCGTCACAGAGACCCAGTACTTC. It is translated as CASSPDSVTETQYF.